This T cell receptor beta chain is drawn from a study of vaccination and CD4 T cells after COVID-19. Oncomine TCR Beta short-read sequencing was applied to DNA from cultured CD4+ T cells. The authors extracted genomic DNA from cultured CD4+ T cells. TCRdb called the PCR reads again in MiXCR, with one record for every CDR3 protein. The table has approximately 9,900 distinct CDR3 sequences, just under 45% seen once; the top ten hold 9.5% to 15%. Treatment defined: roughly ten-day PBMC culture with coronavirus spike peptide pools or control peptides (ViraFEST assay). Unexposed donor CD4+ T cells predated the COVID-19 pandemic, collected 2011-2018. For ViraFEST, peptide pools expanded antigen-specific T cells, after which the TCRs were sequenced. Germline V gives CDR1 LNHDA, CDR2 SQIVND (reference sequence). The CDR3 runs 13 residues. V shed 5 bases and J shed 1 base, with 9 bases lying between them. About this clonotype itself: The antigen is not known.

The sequencing input was CD4+ T cells from blood, cultured in vitro. The clonotype originates from a human donor in good health. This rearrangement joins TRBV19 to TRBJ2-7; D gene ambiguous. CDR3 nucleotide sequence: TGTGCCAGTAGTTCCCTCGGGTCCTACGAGCAGTACTTC. Translation: CASSSLGSYEQYF.